The next 28 T cell receptor beta chains were all read from a single sample in a study of blood T cell repertoires in COVID-19. This table comes from immunoSEQ multiplex PCR, and its TCRdb copy is limited to in-frame clones, with some not included. The sample includes 130,000 to 150,000 clones, approximately 88% seen only once; the top ten take 1% to 1.5%. The sequencing input was PBMCs or T cells enriched from blood (not recorded which). The receptors come from a woman in her thirties with acute COVID-19.

V and J are TRBV9 and TRBJ2-2; 8 bases line up with TRBD2. This CDR3 is 15 amino acids long. V trimming: 0 bases; J trimming: 7 bases; junction bases outside the gene matches: 5. The germline V gene encodes CDR1 SGDLS and CDR2 YYNGEE. The CDR3 sequence is CASSVEVREDGELFF. In DNA form, the CDR3 reads TGTGCCAGCAGCGTAGAAGTGCGGGAGGACGGGGAGCTGTTTTTT. Together with reference TRBV9 and TRBJ2-2, the CDR3 gives the full variable domain: DSGVTQTPKHLITATGQRVTLRCSPRSGDLSVYWYQQSLDQGLQFLIQYYNGEERAKGNILERFSAQQFPDLHSELNLSSLELGDSALYFCASSVEVREDGELFFGEGSRLTVL.

The chain has TRBV5-4 and TRBJ1-1; no clear D. The V end lost 3 bases, the J end lost 4 bases, and 7 bases lay between the germline ends. The V gene's germline CDR1 is SGHNT and CDR2 YYREEE (reference sequence). CDR3 length: 12 residues. CDR3: CASSSTATEAFF. CDR3 sequence (DNA): TGTGCCAGCAGCTCCACAGCCACTGAAGCTTTCTTT. Based on the CDR3 plus reference TRBV5-4 and TRBJ1-1, the full variable domain is ETGVTQSPTHLIKTRGQQVTLRCSSQSGHNTVSWYQQALGQGPQFIFQYYREEENGRGNFPPRFSGLQFPNYSSELNVNALELDDSALYLCASSSTATEAFFGQGTRLTVV.

The table lists this clone with a count of one. The chain employs TRBV30 and TRBJ2-7, with D maybe TRBD1 (5 bases). V gave up 5 bases and J gave up 4 bases, with 12 bases separating them. This CDR3 is 12 amino acids long. Per germline, CDR1 GTSNPN and CDR2 SVGIG (reference sequence). CDR3 amino acids: CAWDRDLYEQYF. In DNA form, the CDR3 reads TGTGCCTGGGACAGAGACCTTTACGAGCAGTACTTC.

The chain recombines TRBV6-6 with TRBJ2-7, with D maybe TRBD1 (6 bases). From germline, CDR1 is MNHNY and CDR2 SVGAGI (reference sequence). CDR3 size: 13 residues. This chain's CDR3 is CASTTGHQYEQYF. In nucleotides, the CDR3 is TGTGCTTCCACGACGGGACACCAGTACGAGCAGTACTTC.

The chain is built from TRBV30 and TRBJ2-1; a weak D match, TRBD2 (6 bases). Germline V gives CDR1 GTSNPN, CDR2 SVGIG (reference sequence). V was pared by 0 bases and J by 0 bases, with 9 bases between. The CDR3 has 15 amino acids. Written as DNA, the CDR3 is TGTGCCTGGAGTGTATCCGGGAGCTCCTACAATGAGCAGTTCTTC. Translation: CAWSVSGSSYNEQFF.

The V gene is TRBV9, the J gene TRBJ2-5; the D is unclear. V was clipped by 1 base and J by 7 bases, with 8 bases between them. The germline V gene encodes CDR1 SGDLS and CDR2 YYNGEE. The CDR3 covers 12 residues. The CDR3 bases are TGTGCCAGCAGCGTATTGCGTGGGACCCAGTACTTC. Its translation: CASSVLRGTQYF.

This rearrangement joins TRBV28 to TRBJ2-5, with 12 positions matching TRBD2. CDR3 length equals 16 residues. The J segment lost 5 bases and the V segment lost 3 bases, leaving 7 bases of the junction unmatched. Germline V gene lookup returns CDR1 MDHEN and CDR2 SYDVKM. CDR3 DNA sequence: TGTGCCAGCAGTTTGCGACTAGCGGGAGTGGGGGAGACCCAGTACTTC. This codes for CASSLRLAGVGETQYF.

The chain carries TRBV5-1 and TRBJ2-7; TRBD2 might be the D (5 bases). CDR3 length: 15 amino acids. Trimming removed 2 bases from V and 0 bases from J, with 12 bases in between. Germline V gene sequence: CDR1 SGHRS, CDR2 YFSETQ. CDR3 region: CASSFYGGLSYEQYF. CDR3 in DNA: TGCGCCAGCAGCTTCTACGGAGGCCTCTCCTACGAGCAGTACTTC.

The CDR3 DNA reads as TGCAGTGCTAGTTCCAGGGAAGAGACCCAGTACTTC. Protein: CSASSREETQYF. The J gene is TRBJ2-5, the V gene TRBV20-1; a weak D match, TRBD1 (5 bases). With 3 bases removed from V and 3 bases from J, the gap between germline ends came to 8 bases. From germline, CDR1 is DFQATT and CDR2 SNEGSKA (reference sequence). This CDR3 region has 12 residues.

This rearrangement joins TRBV28 to TRBJ1-2, with D hard to call. Trimming shortened V by 8 bases and J by 8 bases, and 24 bases separated the two germline ends. The CDR3 is 15 amino acids. From germline, CDR1 is MDHEN and CDR2 SYDVKM. CDR3 loop: CASSSSPTPTRGYTF. CDR3 coding DNA: TGTGCCAGCTCCTCCTCTCCCACACCTACTAGGGGCTACACCTTC.

This rearrangement joins TRBV28 to TRBJ2-7; no firm D call. The germline V and J ends were trimmed by 8 bases and 0 bases, with 11 bases remaining between them. The germline CDR1 and CDR2 sequences are MDHEN and SYDVKM. There are 13 residues in the CDR3. CDR3 DNA: TGTGCCAGCGTCTCGAGAAACTCCTACGAGCAGTACTTC. It specifies CASVSRNSYEQYF. The variable domain in full, with the rest retrieved from reference TRBV28 and TRBJ2-7, is DVKVTQSSRYLVKRTGEKVFLECVQDMDHENMFWYRQDPGLGLRLIYFSYDVKMKEKGDIPEGYSVSREKKERFSLILESASTNQTSMYLCASVSRNSYEQYFGPGTRLTVT.

The chain employs TRBV30 and TRBJ1-1; D gene uncertain. The V gene lost 2 bases and the J gene lost 3 bases, with 7 bases spanning the gap. Per the germline V gene, CDR1 is GTSNPN and CDR2 is SVGIG (reference sequence). CDR3 length: 12 amino acids. The CDR3 coding sequence is TGTGCCTGGAGTAGGGAGGACACTGAAGCTTTCTTT. It is translated as CAWSREDTEAFF.

The rearrangement uses TRBV28 and TRBJ1-2; 8 bases align to TRBD1. The junction had 3 bases not matched to a gene; V was cut back by 4 bases and J by 2 bases. Germline CDR1 MDHEN, CDR2 SYDVKM. This CDR3 region has 14 residues. CDR3: CASSSGGANYGYTF. The CDR3 nucleotides are TGTGCCAGCAGTTCAGGGGGCGCGAACTATGGCTACACCTTC.

V and J are TRBV13 and TRBJ2-7; 10 nucleotides agree with TRBD2. The CDR3 contains 15 residues. Trimming removed 2 bases from V and 3 bases from J; junction bases left unmatched: 4. Germline V CDR1 and CDR2: PRHDT, FYEKMQ (reference sequence). The CDR3 nucleotides are TGTGCCAGCAGCTTAAGTAGCGGGAGGTTCTACGAGCAGTACTTC. Protein sequence: CASSLSSGRFYEQYF. Drawing the rest from reference TRBV13 and TRBJ2-7, the complete variable domain is AAGVIQSPRHLIKEKRETATLKCYPIPRHDTVYWYQQGPGQDPQFLISFYEKMQSDKGSIPDRFSAQQFSDYHSELNMSSLELGDSALYFCASSLSSGRFYEQYFGPGTRLTVT.

CDR3: CASSLKPTGIANYGYTF. CDR3 DNA: TGTGCCAGCAGTTTAAAACCCACAGGGATAGCTAACTATGGCTACACCTTC. The V gene is TRBV27, the J gene TRBJ1-2; TRBD1 is a possible D gene (6 bases). Per the germline V gene, CDR1 is MNHEY and CDR2 is SMNVEV (reference sequence). The V end was cut by 2 bases, the J end by 0 bases, with 16 bases between. This CDR3 region has 17 residues.

This clone is a singleton in its sample. The rearrangement uses TRBV7-2 and TRBJ1-3; 10 bases map to TRBD1. The CDR3 covers 16 residues. Germline trimming cut 5 bases from V and 4 bases from J; bases unmatched to any gene: 8. Per germline, CDR1 SGHTA and CDR2 FQGNSA. CDR3 sequence (DNA): TGTGCCAGCAGCAACCAGGGACAGGGGCTAGGAAACACCATATATTTT. Protein sequence: CASSNQGQGLGNTIYF.

This chain joins TRBV29-1 and TRBJ2-2; 7 nucleotides align to TRBD1. The CDR3 totals 12 residues. V trimming: 6 bases; J trimming: 5 bases; junction bases outside the gene matches: 3. Per the germline V gene, CDR1 is SQVTM and CDR2 is ANQGSEA. The CDR3 DNA is TGCAGCGTCGTGACAGGGACCGGGGAGCTGTTTTTT. Its translation is CSVVTGTGELFF.

The J gene is TRBJ2-7, the V gene TRBV5-4; 9 nucleotides line up with TRBD1. This CDR3 is built from 15 residues. Unmatched junction bases numbered 9, after V lost 2 bases and J lost 6 bases. The germline V gene has CDR1 SGHNT and CDR2 YYREEE (reference sequence). The DNA of the CDR3 is TGTGCCAGCAGCTTCGGGGGACAGGGAGATGTCGAGCAGTACTTC. It specifies CASSFGGQGDVEQYF.

The chain uses TRBV11-2 and TRBJ2-5, with a weak D call TRBD1 (5 bases). Trimming removed 6 bases from V and 3 bases from J, with 8 bases in between. CDR1 is SGHAT, CDR2 FQNNGV, per germline. The CDR3 spans 12 residues. The CDR3 sequence is CASSMTEETQYF. The CDR3 DNA reads TGTGCCAGCAGTATGACAGAAGAGACCCAGTACTTC.

The rearrangement joins TRBV20-1 to TRBJ2-1; maybe TRBD1 (5 bases). Trimming removed 3 bases at V and 6 bases at J, with 15 bases between. Germline-derived CDR1 and CDR2 are DFQATT and SNEGSKA (reference sequence). This CDR3 region has 14 residues. DNA of the CDR3: TGCAGTGCTAGTTTGGCAGGGATAGTCAATGAGCAGTTCTTC. This gives the protein CSASLAGIVNEQFF.

This rearrangement joins TRBV5-5 to TRBJ1-1; 10 positions agree with TRBD1. V shed 2 bases, J shed 4 bases, and the junction held 8 bases outside the gene matches. The CDR3 has 16 residues. CDR1 is SGHKS, CDR2 YYEKEE, per germline (reference sequence). In nucleotides, the CDR3 is TGTGCCAGCAGCTTCCCCTCCCGACAGGGGGCCACTGAAGCTTTCTTT. Encoded protein: CASSFPSRQGATEAFF.

This clone was observed once. V and J are TRBV20-1 and TRBJ1-1; a weak D match, TRBD1 (5 bases). The CDR3 spans 10 residues. CDR1 and CDR2 from the germline V gene are DFQATT and SNEGSKA (reference sequence). The V end lost 6 bases, the J end lost 9 bases, and 11 bases lay between the germline ends. The CDR3 is CSAMDIQAFF. CDR3 in DNA: TGCAGTGCGATGGACATCCAAGCTTTCTTT.

The chain couples TRBV24-1 to TRBJ1-2; a possible D gene is TRBD1 (5 bases). The V end was cut by 4 bases, the J end by 7 bases, with 12 bases between. CDR3 length: 13 amino acids. Germline loops: CDR1 KGHDR, CDR2 SFDVKD. The CDR3 is CATSDRRAGGYTF. The CDR3 region has the DNA TGTGCCACCAGTGACCGCAGGGCAGGTGGCTACACCTTC.

The V gene is TRBV11-3, the J gene TRBJ2-1; D possibly corresponds to TRBD1 (6 bases). Trimming left V 5 bases short and J 7 bases short, with 18 bases between. The CDR3 is 15 residues long. Per germline, CDR1 SGHNT and CDR2 YENEEA. CDR3 sequence: CASSVGARGRNEQFF. Written as DNA, the CDR3 is TGTGCCAGCAGCGTTGGGGCCAGGGGCCGGAATGAGCAGTTCTTC.

This clone was observed a single time. The V and J genes are TRBV7-8 and TRBJ1-5, with 8 bases matching TRBD1. The junction had 5 bases not matched to a gene; V was cut back by 4 bases and J by 3 bases. The length of the CDR3 is 15 residues. From germline, CDR1 is SGHVS and CDR2 FQNEAQ. CDR3 coding DNA: TGTGCCAGCAGCTCCGGGACAGGACCCAATCAGCCCCAGCATTTT. Translating it yields CASSSGTGPNQPQHF.

The chain links TRBV5-6 to TRBJ2-7; D is possibly TRBD2 (6 bases). CDR3 length: 15 amino acids. V lost 0 bases and J 3 bases, leaving 13 bases between the germline ends. Germline V gene lookup returns CDR1 SGHDT and CDR2 YYEEEE. CDR3 protein: CASSLGGGSIYEQYF. The CDR3 region has the DNA TGTGCCAGCAGCTTGGGTGGGGGGTCGATCTACGAGCAGTACTTC.

The rearrangement uses TRBV11-2 and TRBJ2-5; tentatively, D is TRBD2 (6 bases). Germline assignment: CDR1 SGHAT and CDR2 FQNNGV. Trimming pared 7 bases from V and 2 bases from J, leaving 17 bases between. CDR3 length: 15 residues. The CDR3: CASTSRRTTQETQYF. CDR3 nucleotide sequence: TGTGCCAGCACCAGCCGCAGGACTACTCAAGAGACCCAGTACTTC.

The count of this clone is one. The rearrangement links TRBV27 to TRBJ2-7; D might be TRBD1 (7 bases). Trimming removed 5 bases at V and 3 bases at J, with 17 bases between. The CDR3 loop spans 15 amino acids. Germline V gene sequence: CDR1 MNHEY, CDR2 SMNVEV (reference sequence). Written as DNA, the CDR3 is TGTGCCAGCAGTGCCACTAGCAGGGGGGACTACGAGCAGTACTTC. As protein: CASSATSRGDYEQYF.